The source of this T cell receptor beta chain is a study of technical replicates of blood from a few donors. Sequenced by immunoSEQ multiplex PCR; TCRdb stores in-frame clones only, minus some. The table includes 55,000 to 75,000 clones, approximately 94% detected once. Turning to this clone: The sample carries other DNA sequences with the same CDR3.

The CDR3 loop spans 13 amino acids. Between the trimmed V and J ends, which lost 0 bases and 1 base, there was a span of 4 bases. Germline V gene sequence: CDR1 LGHNA, CDR2 YNFKEQ. The sequencing input was T cells isolated from PBMCs. The V and J genes are TRBV4-2 and TRBJ2-7, with D uncertain. This TCR was sampled from a human donor in good health. In DNA, the CDR3 is TGTGCCAGCAGCCAAGATCTTTCCTACGAGCAGTACTTC. It yields the protein CASSQDLSYEQYF.